The 19 T cell receptor beta chains below were found in one sample sequenced in a study of T cell changes during pregnancy in multiple sclerosis. Measured with immunoSEQ multiplex PCR; TCRdb has only the in-frame clones, and not every one. The sample gives 50,000 to 60,000 clones, approximately 90% of which show up once; around 3.3% is in the top ten. This sample comprised peripheral blood, obtained after pregnancy. The receptors shown here come from a female donor in good health, enrolled as a control in a pregnancy study.

This chain connects TRBV4-1 to TRBJ2-7; tentative D call: TRBD2 (6 bases). Germline CDR1 MGHRA, CDR2 YSYEKL. The V gene lost 4 bases and the J gene lost 2 bases, with 21 bases spanning the gap. The CDR3 length is 17 residues. CDR3 DNA sequence: TGCGCCAGCAGCCCCCTTTTCCGGGACGGGGGTACCTACGAGCAGTACTTC. It codes for CASSPLFRDGGTYEQYF.

The chain is built from TRBV15 and TRBJ2-7; D is perhaps TRBD1 (6 bases). Looked up from germline, CDR1 is LNHNV and CDR2 is YYDKDF (reference sequence). V was pared by 1 base and J by 6 bases, with 16 bases between. This CDR3 comprises 15 residues. This CDR3 is CATSRATGQGSEQYF. CDR3 in DNA: TGTGCCACCAGCAGAGCCACAGGCCAGGGGTCCGAGCAGTACTTC.

The chain recombines TRBV10-1 with TRBJ2-4; possibly TRBD2 for D (7 bases). The ends were cut back, 6 bases at V and 1 base at J, with 19 bases in the middle. The CDR3 covers 17 residues. The V gene's germline CDR1 is WNHNN and CDR2 SYGVQD (reference sequence). This CDR3 is CASSTRGGLQAKNIQYF. DNA for the CDR3: TGCGCCAGCAGCACTCGCGGGGGCCTTCAGGCCAAAAACATTCAGTACTTC.

This chain uses TRBV14 with TRBJ2-3; 8 bases line up with TRBD2. Germline CDR1 reads SGHDN; CDR2 reads FVKESK. The CDR3 is 16 residues long. V gave up 1 base and J gave up 2 bases; unmatched junction bases: 5. The CDR3 region has the DNA TGTGCCAGCAGCCAAGGACTAGCGCGGATCACAGATACGCAGTATTTT. The encoded protein is CASSQGLARITDTQYF.

The chain employs TRBV6-5 and TRBJ1-1; D not certain. CDR3 length: 12 residues. The germline gives CDR1 MNHEY, CDR2 SVGAGI. V lost 9 bases to trimming and J lost 5 bases, with 13 bases between them. The CDR3, as DNA: TGTGCCAGTCGTTGGCGGCTAACTGAAGCTTTCTTT. Translating gives CASRWRLTEAFF.

The chain links TRBV18 to TRBJ2-7, with no clear D. The germline CDR1 and CDR2 sequences are KGHSH and LQKENI. There are 13 residues in the CDR3. Trimming removed 3 bases from V and 3 bases from J, with 9 bases in between. The CDR3 spells CASSPSNSYEQYF. The CDR3 DNA reads as TGTGCCAGCTCACCGAGTAATAGCTACGAGCAGTACTTC.

This chain links TRBV5-6 with TRBJ2-2, with TRBD1 matching over 9 bases. J gave up 5 bases and V 2 bases, and 7 bases lay outside the gene matches. The germline V gene has CDR1 SGHDT and CDR2 YYEEEE. CDR3 length equals 16 residues. CDR3 coding DNA: TGTGCCAGCAGCTTCTCCGGGACAGGGCTAACCGGGGAGCTGTTTTTT. Translation: CASSFSGTGLTGELFF.

The rearrangement joins TRBV9 to TRBJ1-1; the D gene is possibly TRBD1 (5 bases). CDR1 is SGDLS, CDR2 YYNGEE, per germline. This CDR3 region has 16 residues. With 1 base removed from V and 0 bases from J, the gap between germline ends came to 13 bases. The CDR3 protein is CASSVSTGTMNTEAFF. In DNA form, the CDR3 reads TGTGCCAGCAGCGTATCCACAGGTACTATGAACACTGAAGCTTTCTTT.

V is TRBV29-1 and J is TRBJ1-1; D is perhaps TRBD1 (6 bases). The CDR3 is 10 amino acids. Trimming cost V 6 bases and J 8 bases, with 10 bases left between them. Germline V gene sequence: CDR1 SQVTM, CDR2 ANQGSEA. In DNA, the CDR3 is TGCAGCGTAGGTACAGGGGAAGCTTTCTTT. This sequence encodes CSVGTGEAFF.

This chain connects TRBV5-1 to TRBJ2-5, with 8 bases lining up with TRBD1. V dropped 7 bases and J dropped 5; count of bases not matched to a gene: 10. CDR3 length: 14 amino acids. The germline V gene encodes CDR1 SGHRS and CDR2 YFSETQ. The CDR3 spells CASGTGRFVETQYF. CDR3 coding DNA: TGCGCCAGCGGGACAGGACGTTTTGTGGAGACCCAGTACTTC.

The chain joins TRBV6-1 to TRBJ1-3; a weak D match, TRBD1 (5 bases). In germline, CDR1 is MNHNS, CDR2 SASEGT. CDR3 length equals 14 residues. V lost 1 base to trimming and J lost 5 bases, with 9 bases between them. The CDR3 nucleotides read TGTGCCAGCAGTGAAGGGCAGGGTCGAAACACCATATATTTT. Encoded protein: CASSEGQGRNTIYF.

V usage is TRBV9 and J usage is TRBJ2-1; TRBD2 matches at 9 bases. The CDR3 is 15 residues long. Trimming at V came to 4 bases and at J to 7 bases, leaving 9 bases not matched to a gene. Per the germline V gene, CDR1 is SGDLS and CDR2 is YYNGEE. The CDR3 spells CASSPVRGGRNEQFF. DNA for the CDR3: TGTGCCAGCAGCCCCGTGCGGGGGGGGCGTAATGAGCAGTTCTTC.

The chain is built from TRBV4-3 and TRBJ2-6; a weak D match, TRBD2 (5 bases). V shed 2 bases and J shed 0 bases, with 20 bases lying between them. This CDR3 is built from 20 residues. Germline V gives CDR1 LGHNA, CDR2 YSLEER. The CDR3 bases are TGCGCCAGCAGCCAATCCTCGTTCGGGAAAGGATTCTCTGGGGCCAACGTCCTGACTTTC. Translation gives CASSQSSFGKGFSGANVLTF.

This rearrangement joins TRBV4-1 to TRBJ1-5; 7 bases fit TRBD1. Germline CDR1 and CDR2: MGHRA and YSYEKL. There are 15 residues in the CDR3. V shed 3 bases, J shed 5 bases, and the junction held 7 bases outside the gene matches. As DNA, the CDR3 is TGCGCCAGCAGCCATGACGACAGGGCTCATCAGCCCCAGCATTTT. This sequence encodes CASSHDDRAHQPQHF.

The V call is TRBV7-2, the J call TRBJ1-2; the match to TRBD1 covers 7 bases. The germline gives CDR1 SGHTA, CDR2 FQGNSA. V lost 1 base to trimming and J lost 6 bases; unmatched junction nucleotides: 8. The CDR3 spans 15 residues. The CDR3: CASSLEGGYSDGYTF. The CDR3 bases are TGTGCCAGCAGCTTAGAAGGGGGCTACTCCGATGGCTACACCTTC.

The chain joins TRBV7-3 to TRBJ1-1; 7 nucleotides align to TRBD1. The V gene end was trimmed by 5 bases and the J gene end by 3 bases; junction bases not matched to a gene: 6. The germline V gene encodes CDR1 SGHTA and CDR2 FQGTGA. The CDR3 has 14 amino acids. The DNA for the CDR3 is TGTGCCAGCAGCACGTCCGACAGGGACACTGAAGCTTTCTTT. Translated: CASSTSDRDTEAFF.

CDR3 sequence: CASSPWTGGSYNSPLHF. The CDR3 DNA reads as TGTGCCAGCTCACCATGGACAGGTGGCTCCTATAATTCACCCCTCCACTTT. The V call is TRBV18, the J call TRBJ1-6; 7 positions match TRBD1. The CDR3 has 17 residues. CDR1 is KGHSH and CDR2 is LQKENI in the germline V gene. V lost 2 bases, J lost 0 bases, and 4 bases stayed unmatched.

This chain links TRBV19 with TRBJ1-2, with a weak D call TRBD1 (6 bases). Deletions cut 5 bases from V and 5 bases from J, with 12 bases between. The germline CDR1 and CDR2 sequences are LNHDA and SQIVND (reference sequence). There are 13 residues in the CDR3. DNA of the CDR3: TGTGCCAGTAGTTTTGCAGGGGATTATGGCTACACCTTC. Amino acids: CASSFAGDYGYTF. Full variable domain (outside the CDR3, taken from reference TRBV19 and TRBJ1-2): DGGITQSPKYLFRKEGQNVTLSCEQNLNHDAMYWYRQDPGQGLRLIYYSQIVNDFQKGDIAEGYSVSREKKESFPLTVTSAQKNPTAFYLCASSFAGDYGYTFGSGTRLTVV.

This clone was seen a single time. A read error may account for a junction end that differs from germline. The chain links TRBV6-5 to TRBJ2-5, with 10 nucleotides matching TRBD2. The DNA end is a closer match to TRBJ2-7, so the J assignment may be wrong. This CDR3 has 13 residues. Germline lookup yields CDR1 MNHEY and CDR2 SVGAGI. The DNA of the CDR3 is TGTGCCACCCAGCGGGGGGGCTCCCACGAGCAGTACTTC. Encoded protein: CATQRGGSHEQYF.